This T cell receptor beta chain was sequenced during a study of blood T cell repertoires in COVID-19. Looking at the study overall: Specimens from acute and convalescent COVID-19 originated in the United States, Italy and Spain.

The CDR3 sequence is 13 residues long. Germline V gene sequence: CDR1 SGHAT, CDR2 FQNNGV. In the original processing: The assay estimated nucleated cells by amplifying reference gene primers. Here immunoSEQ multiplex PCR was the method, and the copy in TCRdb shows in-frame clones only, minus some. The V and J calls and clone size are taken from that table; D and trimming were inferred from the DNA. The data contain hundreds of thousands of clones, approximately 90% of them singletons. This clone was detected once. A read error may account for a junction end that differs from germline. The V gene is TRBV11-2, the J gene TRBJ2-1, with D possibly matching TRBD1 (5 bases). Sequencing used peripheral blood. This receptor was taken from a man aged 55 to 70 who had recovered from COVID-19. The CDR3 spells CASSLDSFRVVVF. For the CDR3, the DNA is TGTGCCAGCAGCTTAGATAGTTTCAGGGTCGTAGTCTTC.